This entry lists 28 T cell receptor beta chains sequenced from one sample in a study of shared clonotypes between healthy human individuals. Assay used: immunoSEQ multiplex PCR; TCRdb lists only in-frame clones, some missing. The profile shows roughly 1,500,000 clones, roughly 98.5% of them singletons. Input material: naive CD4+ T cells sorted from blood. Subset described: CD45RA+ positively selected. The source of these receptors is a man aged 25-40 years in good health.

J is TRBJ2-4 and V is TRBV6-1; 8 bases match TRBD1. The CDR3 sequence is 13 residues long. The trim removed 11 bases at V and 3 bases at J, leaving 6 bases unmatched. Germline V CDR1 and CDR2: MNHNS, SASEGT. The CDR3 coding sequence is TGTGCCGGACAGGGCTTGGGCAAAAACATTCAGTACTTC. Translating gives CAGQGLGKNIQYF.

DNA of the CDR3: TGCGCCAGCAGCTTATCCCCCTACGGGGATCTAAGCGAGCAGTTCTTC. Encoded protein: CASSLSPYGDLSEQFF. This chain links TRBV5-1 with TRBJ2-1; D may be TRBD2 (5 bases). V was clipped by 2 bases and J by 10 bases, with 22 bases between them. This CDR3 comprises 16 residues. Germline V lookup: CDR1 SGHRS, CDR2 YFSETQ. Using reference TRBV5-1 and TRBJ2-1 for the parts outside the CDR3, the full variable domain is KAGVTQTPRYLIKTRGQQVTLSCSPISGHRSVSWYQQTPGQGLQFLFEYFSETQRNKGNFPGRFSGRQFSNSRSEMNVSTLELGDSALYLCASSLSPYGDLSEQFFGPGTRLTVL.

This clone was recorded only once. The same CDR3 is also encoded by other DNA sequences in this sample. V gene TRBV9 combines with J gene TRBJ1-1; no definite D call. CDR1 and CDR2 from the germline V gene are SGDLS and YYNGEE. This CDR3 spans 13 amino acids. The ends were cut back, 2 bases at V and 1 base at J, with 6 bases in the middle. The CDR3 loop reads CASSVAPNTEAFF. The CDR3 DNA is TGTGCCAGCAGCGTTGCTCCGAACACTGAAGCTTTCTTT.

In this sample, this clone turned up once. The V gene is TRBV7-8, the J gene TRBJ2-7; D unresolved. The germline V and J ends were trimmed by 5 bases and 4 bases, with 12 bases remaining between them. CDR1 is SGHVS, CDR2 FQNEAQ, per germline. The CDR3 spans 13 residues. CDR3 in amino acids: CASSLGRAYEQYF. CDR3 nucleotides: TGTGCCAGCAGCCTCGGTCGGGCGTACGAGCAGTACTTC.

About this clone: At the DNA level, this CDR3 is encoded by other sequences in the same sample as well. CDR3 bases: TGTGCCACCAGCAGAGATAAGGGAATGAACACTGAAGCTTTCTTT. It is translated as CATSRDKGMNTEAFF. V is TRBV15 and J is TRBJ1-1, with unresolved D. This CDR3 contains 15 residues. Germline V gene sequence: CDR1 LNHNV, CDR2 YYDKDF (reference sequence). Trimming removed 0 bases from V and 0 bases from J, with 8 bases in between.

The chain uses TRBV9 and TRBJ1-4; TRBD1 matches 7 bases. Trimming took 3 bases from V and 6 from J; bases not matched to a gene: 8. The CDR3 runs 15 residues. Germline loops: CDR1 SGDLS, CDR2 YYNGEE. CDR3 bases: TGTGCCAGCAGCGCAGCCGGGACAGCGTATGAAAAACTGTTTTTT. Its protein product is CASSAAGTAYEKLFF. Variable domain in full (rest from reference TRBV9 and TRBJ1-4): DSGVTQTPKHLITATGQRVTLRCSPRSGDLSVYWYQQSLDQGLQFLIQYYNGEERAKGNILERFSAQQFPDLHSELNLSSLELGDSALYFCASSAAGTAYEKLFFGSGTQLSVL.

V and J are TRBV18 and TRBJ1-5; D perhaps matches TRBD1 (6 bases). V was shortened by 5 bases and J by 5 bases, with 10 bases between the two germline ends. Germline V gene sequence: CDR1 KGHSH, CDR2 LQKENI. This CDR3 region has 13 residues. As DNA, the CDR3 is TGTGCCAGCTCAACGGCAGGGGATCAGCCCCAGCATTTT. Protein product: CASSTAGDQPQHF.

The chain carries TRBV5-1 and TRBJ2-2, with unresolved D. V lost 0 bases, J lost 0 bases, and 6 bases lay in between. Looked up from germline, CDR1 is SGHRS and CDR2 is YFSETQ. The CDR3 loop spans 15 amino acids. The CDR3 region has the DNA TGCGCCAGCAGCTTGGACCAGCCGAACACCGGGGAGCTGTTTTTT. Its protein is CASSLDQPNTGELFF.

This clone was observed once. The rearrangement uses TRBV10-3 and TRBJ2-7; 8 bases agree with TRBD1. The V segment lost 9 bases and the J segment 2 bases; nucleotides outside the gene matches: 9. Germline V gives CDR1 ENHRY, CDR2 SYGVKD. There are 14 residues in the CDR3. CDR3 sequence (DNA): TGTGCCATGGGCCGGGGGACAGGCGCCTACGAGCAGTACTTC. As protein: CAMGRGTGAYEQYF.

As to this clone: This sample includes further DNA sequences coding for the same CDR3. V usage is TRBV5-1 and J usage is TRBJ1-2; D is perhaps TRBD1 (5 bases). V was cut by 4 bases and J by 0 bases, with 13 bases left in between. Germline V gene data show CDR1 as SGHRS and CDR2 as YFSETQ. There are 15 residues in the CDR3. CDR3 sequence: CASSPGTSTNYGYTF. CDR3 bases: TGCGCCAGCAGCCCCGGGACTTCGACTAACTATGGCTACACCTTC.

J is TRBJ1-4 and V is TRBV25-1; D ambiguous. V lost 4 bases and J lost 7, with 13 bases in between. Germline CDR1 MGHDK, CDR2 SYGVNS. The CDR3 has 14 residues. The CDR3 DNA follows: TGTGCCAGCAGTGTGACCAGTGGTGGTGAAAAACTGTTTTTT. Protein: CASSVTSGGEKLFF.

The chain links TRBV18 to TRBJ2-5, with D possibly being TRBD2 (6 bases). The CDR3 is 13 amino acids. The ends were cut back, 5 bases at V and 5 bases at J, with 12 bases in the middle. CDR1 and CDR2 (germline): KGHSH, LQKENI. The CDR3 sequence: CASSSSGGETQYF. DNA of the CDR3: TGTGCCAGCTCATCCTCAGGAGGGGAGACCCAGTACTTC. Filled out from reference TRBV18 and TRBJ2-5, the complete variable domain reads NAGVMQNPRHLVRRRGQEARLRCSPMKGHSHVYWYRQLPEEGLKFMVYLQKENIIDESGMPKERFSAEFPKEGPSILRIQQVVRGDSAAYFCASSSSGGETQYFGPGTRLLVL.

The chain links TRBV2 to TRBJ1-2; D might be TRBD1 (6 bases). Germline V gene data show CDR1 as SNHLY and CDR2 as FYNNEI. This CDR3 region has 10 residues. With 10 bases removed from V and 7 bases from J, the gap between germline ends came to 10 bases. CDR3 sequence (DNA): TGTGCCACCTACAGGGCTGGCTACACCTTC. It translates to CATYRAGYTF.

The genes are TRBV11-2 and TRBJ2-1; the D gene is possibly TRBD2 (6 bases). Trimming took 5 bases from V and 3 from J, leaving 11 bases between them. The germline V gene has CDR1 SGHAT and CDR2 FQNNGV. The CDR3 consists of 14 residues. The CDR3: CASSQSGYYNEQFF. The CDR3 nucleotides are TGTGCCAGCAGCCAGAGCGGGTACTACAATGAGCAGTTCTTC.

The chain couples TRBV7-9 to TRBJ2-2; 8 positions match TRBD1. J was trimmed by 0 bases and V by 5 bases; bases with no gene match: 5. The germline CDR1 and CDR2 sequences are SEHNR and FQNEAQ (reference sequence). The CDR3 is made up of 16 amino acids. CDR3 region: CASSGPDRANTGELFF. Written as DNA, the CDR3 is TGTGCCAGCAGCGGCCCGGACAGGGCGAACACCGGGGAGCTGTTTTTT.

The chain combines TRBV11-3 with TRBJ2-5; 14 bases agree with TRBD2. Losses at the gene ends were 3 bases for V and 1 base for J; bases not matched to a gene: 7. The CDR3 runs 18 residues. Looked up from germline, CDR1 is SGHNT and CDR2 is YENEEA. CDR3: CASSLGGLAGGLQETQYF. The DNA of the CDR3 is TGTGCCAGCAGCTTGGGAGGACTAGCGGGAGGCCTCCAAGAGACCCAGTACTTC.

V gene TRBV5-1 combines with J gene TRBJ2-5, with a tentative D call TRBD1 (6 bases). The CDR3 is 15 amino acids. Trimming took 4 bases from V and 2 from J, leaving 15 bases between them. The germline CDR1 and CDR2 sequences are SGHRS and YFSETQ. CDR3 region: CASSDNQGRQETQYF. In nucleotides, the CDR3 is TGCGCCAGCAGCGACAATCAGGGGCGGCAAGAGACCCAGTACTTC.

The gene calls are TRBV2 and TRBJ1-5, with no clear D. Germline loops: CDR1 SNHLY, CDR2 FYNNEI. The length of the CDR3 is 14 residues. V lost 7 bases and J 1 base, leaving 11 bases between the germline ends. CDR3 residues: CASTRQSSNQPQHF. In nucleotides, the CDR3 is TGTGCCAGCACCAGGCAAAGCAGCAATCAGCCCCAGCATTTT.

This chain connects TRBV30 to TRBJ2-7; D possibly corresponds to TRBD1 (6 bases). The CDR3 consists of 13 residues. V gave up 4 bases and J gave up 2 bases, with 12 bases separating them. The germline V gene encodes CDR1 GTSNPN and CDR2 SVGIG (reference sequence). The CDR3 nucleotides read TGTGCCTGGAAGGGCAGGGGACCCTACGAGCAGTACTTC. It encodes CAWKGRGPYEQYF. The entire variable domain, with the rest obtained from reference TRBV30 and TRBJ2-7, is as follows: SQTIHQWPATLVQPVGSPLSLECTVEGTSNPNLYWYRQAAGRGLQLLFYSVGIGQISSEVPQNLSASRPQDRQFILSSKKLLLSDSGFYLCAWKGRGPYEQYFGPGTRLTVT.

This clone showed up just once. V and J are TRBV6-1 and TRBJ1-1; D is perhaps TRBD1 (5 bases). V shed 4 bases and J shed 3 bases, with 12 bases lying between them. From germline, CDR1 is MNHNS and CDR2 SASEGT. The CDR3 runs 14 residues. The CDR3 spells CASSGRGWYTEAFF. The DNA for the CDR3 is TGTGCCAGCAGTGGTCGGGGGTGGTACACTGAAGCTTTCTTT.

The CDR3, as DNA: TGCGCCAGCAGCCTCTCCCAAAACACCGGGGAGCTGTTTTTT. This encodes CASSLSQNTGELFF. The rearrangement links TRBV5-1 to TRBJ2-2; no clear D gene. Germline V gene data show CDR1 as SGHRS and CDR2 as YFSETQ. The V and J ends lost 4 bases and 2 bases respectively, with 9 bases between them. This CDR3 is built from 14 residues.

The chain carries TRBV7-9 and TRBJ1-5, with 7 bases that match TRBD1. From germline, CDR1 is SEHNR and CDR2 FQNEAQ (reference sequence). The CDR3 has 14 amino acids. The J segment lost 5 bases and the V segment lost 5 bases, leaving 6 bases of the junction unmatched. CDR3 DNA: TGTGCCAGCAGCCCTCGGACAGGAGATCAGCCCCAGCATTTT. It specifies CASSPRTGDQPQHF.

The chain employs TRBV27 and TRBJ2-2, with D possibly being TRBD2 (5 bases). The CDR3 spans 14 residues. V lost 8 bases to trimming and J lost 7 bases, with 17 bases between them. Germline V gene data show CDR1 as MNHEY and CDR2 as SMNVEV (reference sequence). The CDR3 DNA reads as TGTGCCAGCCGTGGCGCTAGCAGCTACGGGGAGCTGTTTTTT. This codes for CASRGASSYGELFF.

This clone was seen once. The chain combines TRBV5-6 with TRBJ1-2; possible D gene TRBD1, 5 bases. V lost 0 bases and J 0 bases, leaving 9 bases between the germline ends. This CDR3 region has 15 residues. Germline lookup yields CDR1 SGHDT and CDR2 YYEEEE. CDR3 sequence (DNA): TGTGCCAGCAGCTTGGTAGGGACCACTAACTATGGCTACACCTTC. It specifies CASSLVGTTNYGYTF.

This clone showed up just once. This sequence joins TRBV5-1 and TRBJ1-1; D ambiguous. The V end was cut by 0 bases, the J end by 5 bases, with 8 bases between. The CDR3 spans 13 residues. CDR1 is SGHRS, CDR2 YFSETQ, per germline. In nucleotides, the CDR3 is TGCGCCAGCAGCTTGGCCTCCACAACTGAAGCTTTCTTT. Residues: CASSLASTTEAFF.

The rearrangement uses TRBV6-5 and TRBJ1-4; D is perhaps TRBD1 (5 bases). Germline V gene data show CDR1 as MNHEY and CDR2 as SVGAGI. V lost 2 bases to trimming and J lost 5 bases, with 9 bases between them. The CDR3 is 14 amino acids. The CDR3 DNA reads as TGTGCCAGCAGTTACGGGGGTCTCAATGAAAAACTGTTTTTT. Translated, it gives CASSYGGLNEKLFF.

The V gene is TRBV10-1, the J gene TRBJ2-3; tentatively, D is TRBD1 (6 bases). Trimming shortened V by 6 bases and J by 0 bases, and 7 bases separated the two germline ends. Germline CDR1 WNHNN, CDR2 SYGVQD (reference sequence). The CDR3 loop spans 13 amino acids. Here the CDR3 DNA reads TGCGCCAGCAGCGGACAGAGCACAGATACGCAGTATTTT. Translated, it gives CASSGQSTDTQYF.

The rearrangement uses TRBV29-1 and TRBJ2-3; TRBD1 or TRBD2 may be the D gene (5 bases each). V was trimmed by 2 bases and J by 6 bases, leaving 24 bases between them. Per germline, CDR1 SQVTM and CDR2 ANQGSEA. This CDR3 spans 17 amino acids. CDR3 bases: TGCAGCGTTGAAAGTCTAGTGGGGGAAGAGGTACATGATACGCAGTATTTT. Translated, it gives CSVESLVGEEVHDTQYF.